The rows below give T cell receptor beta chains drawn from one sample of a study of blood T cell repertoires in COVID-19. The repertoire was sequenced with immunoSEQ multiplex PCR; TCRdb's copy has only in-frame clones and lacks some. The sample records around 120,000 clones, just over 85% being singletons. Sequenced sample: peripheral blood. These receptors came from a woman aged 45-59 years with active or convalescent COVID-19. Both conserved end residues are part of each CDR3. A D gene is named only where the DNA matches it firmly. The size of a clone is reported for some rows only, either as once, few or many, or as a class for expanded clones.

TRBV4-3,TRBJ2-7,-,-,TGCGCCAGCAGCCAAGAGCGGGATCTCTACGAGCAGTACTTC,CASSQERDLYEQYF
TRBV7-3,TRBJ2-2,TRBD2,-,TGTGCCAGCAGCTCGGCGGGAGGATGGAACACCGGGGAGCTGTTTTTT,CASSSAGGWNTGELFF
TRBV15,TRBJ1-2,TRBD1,-,TGTGCCACCAGCTCAAAACAGGGGAATAGAGCTAACTATGGCTACACCTTC,CATSSKQGNRANYGYTF
TRBV19,TRBJ1-1,TRBD1,-,TGTGCCAGTAGTATGGAGGGGGCGACTGAAGCTTTCTTT,CASSMEGATEAFF
TRBV7-8,TRBJ1-6,-,-,TGTGCCAGCAGCTTAACGGGGAATTCACCCCTCCACTTT,CASSLTGNSPLHF
TRBV28,TRBJ2-2,-,-,TGTGCCAGCGGCAGATCGAACACCGGGGAGCTGTTTTTT,CASGRSNTGELFF
TRBV7-9,TRBJ1-4,TRBD1,-,TGTGCCAGCAGCTTATTTCGACAGGGCGGAGGAAAACTGTTTTTT,CASSLFRQGGGKLFF
TRBV28,TRBJ1-2,-,-,TGTGCCAGCAGTTTACAGTATGGCTACACCTTC,CASSLQYGYTF
TRBV3-1/TRBV3-2,TRBJ2-3,-,-,TGTGCCAGCAGCTCTCTGTCCCGCACAGATACGCAGTATTTT,CASSSLSRTDTQYF
TRBV7-2,TRBJ2-1,TRBD2,-,TGTGCCAGCAGCCCCGTAGGACTAGCGGGATTTAATGAGCAGTTCTTC,CASSPVGLAGFNEQFF
TRBV18,TRBJ2-7,-,-,TGTGCCAGCTCACCGAGTGGGCAGGGCGCCTACGAGCAGTACTTC,CASSPSGQGAYEQYF
TRBV18,TRBJ2-7,-,once,TGTGCCAGCTCACCACGGATCGGAGACGAGCAGTACTTC,CASSPRIGDEQYF
TRBV5-4,TRBJ1-3,-,-,TGTGCCAGCAGCTATGGGCCGGGAAACACCATATATTTT,CASSYGPGNTIYF
TRBV12-3/TRBV12-4,TRBJ2-7,-,-,TGTGCCAGCAGTTCTGCCTACGAGCAGTACTTC,CASSSAYEQYF
TRBV4-1,TRBJ2-5,TRBD2,-,TGCGCCAGCAGCCGGGCAGGGACTAGCGGGAGAGAGACCCAGTACTTC,CASSRAGTSGRETQYF
TRBV5-6,TRBJ2-7,TRBD2,-,TGTGCCACCCGACGGGAGGGGGGAGGTTACGAGCAGTACTTC,CATRREGGGYEQYF
TRBV5-4,TRBJ2-7,TRBD2,-,TGTGCCAGCAGCTTGACCCCTAGCGGGAGCTACTACGAGCAGTACTTC,CASSLTPSGSYYEQYF
TRBV28,TRBJ2-5,-,-,TGTGCCAGCAGCCTAAGACAGGAACAAGAGACCCAGTACTTC,CASSLRQEQETQYF
TRBV28,TRBJ1-4,-,-,TGTGCCAGCAGTCCCCGCAAGCTCTCTAATGAAAAACTGTTTTTT,CASSPRKLSNEKLFF
TRBV15,TRBJ2-1,TRBD2,-,TGTGCCACCAGCAGAGATTATGGCTTCGTAGCGGGAGGGCAGAATGAGCAGTTCTTC,CATSRDYGFVAGGQNEQFF
TRBV7-2,TRBJ2-1,TRBD2,-,TGTGCCAGCAGCCTCTGGACTAGCGGGAGGTCCAATGAGCAGTTCTTC,CASSLWTSGRSNEQFF
TRBV4-2,TRBJ1-2,TRBD1,-,TGTGCCAGCAGCCAAGAAACAGGGGGACCCAACTATGGCTACACCTTC,CASSQETGGPNYGYTF
TRBV28,TRBJ1-3,TRBD1,-,TGTGCCAGCAGTTTATTACAGGGGACTAGGGGAAACACCATATATTTT,CASSLLQGTRGNTIYF
TRBV28,TRBJ2-4,-,-,TGTGCCAGCAAAGGAACCGGGAGCAAAAACATTCAGTACTTC,CASKGTGSKNIQYF
TRBV5-6,TRBJ2-5,TRBD2,-,TGTGCCAGCAGCCGCGGGGGGGACCAGTACTTC,CASSRGGDQYF
TRBV18,TRBJ1-5,-,-,TGTGCCAGCTCACCGGGCAGCAGCAATCAGCCCCAGCATTTT,CASSPGSSNQPQHF
TRBV20-1,TRBJ2-7,-,-,TGCAGTGCTAGTCTCCCGGGACTGCCTAACGAGCAGTACTTC,CSASLPGLPNEQYF
TRBV14,TRBJ2-7,TRBD2,-,TGTGCCAGCAGCCCCCAGCGGGGAGCCTACGAGCAGTACTTC,CASSPQRGAYEQYF
TRBV7-9,TRBJ2-5,-,-,TGTGCCAGCAGCTTCCCCGGGCAGGGCGGCGAGACCCAGTACTTC,CASSFPGQGGETQYF